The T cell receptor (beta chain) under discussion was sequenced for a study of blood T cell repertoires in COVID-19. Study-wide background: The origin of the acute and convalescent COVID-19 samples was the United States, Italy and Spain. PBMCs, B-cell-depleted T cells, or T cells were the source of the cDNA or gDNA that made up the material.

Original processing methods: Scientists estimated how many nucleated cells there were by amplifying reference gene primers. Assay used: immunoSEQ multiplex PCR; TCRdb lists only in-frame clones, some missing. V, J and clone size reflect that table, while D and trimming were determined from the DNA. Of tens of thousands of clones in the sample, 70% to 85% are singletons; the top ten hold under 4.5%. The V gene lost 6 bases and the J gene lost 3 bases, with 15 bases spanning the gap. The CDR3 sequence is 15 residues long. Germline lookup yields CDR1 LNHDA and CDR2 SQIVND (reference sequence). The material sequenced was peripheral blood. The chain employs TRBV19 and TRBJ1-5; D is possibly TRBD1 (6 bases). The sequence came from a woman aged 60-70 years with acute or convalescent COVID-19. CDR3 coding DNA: TGTGCCAGTAGCGTGGGACAATTACCCAATCAGCCCCAGCATTTT. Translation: CASSVGQLPNQPQHF.